Below, 28 T cell receptor beta chains from the same sample are listed, as sequenced in a study of T cell responses to AZD1222 COVID-19 vaccine. TCRdb's table, derived via immunoSEQ multiplex PCR, lists solely in-frame clones and lacks some. This table has under 150,000 clones, under 95% appearing once. The sequencing used peripheral blood, collected on day 0 of AZD1222 vaccination. All receptors derive from an adult in good health.

The chain couples TRBV5-6 to TRBJ1-2; TRBD1 might be the D (6 bases). The germline V gene encodes CDR1 SGHDT and CDR2 YYEEEE. V shed 4 bases and J shed 7 bases, with 17 bases lying between them. The CDR3 has 14 residues. The CDR3 DNA is TGTGCCAGCAGCAGAGAACAGGGCGCCGTTGGCTACACCTTC. Amino acid sequence: CASSREQGAVGYTF.

This clone is a singleton in its sample. The chain links TRBV18 to TRBJ2-7; 9 positions match TRBD1. Germline V gene lookup returns CDR1 KGHSH and CDR2 LQKENI. This CDR3 spans 15 amino acids. V lost 3 bases, J lost 7 bases, and 10 bases stayed unmatched. CDR3 DNA sequence: TGTGCCAGCTCACCTCAAGAACAGGGGGCGGGAGAGCAGTACTTC. It translates to CASSPQEQGAGEQYF.

The CDR3 is CASRTTGTEAFF. The CDR3 nucleotides are TGCGCCAGCCGGACAACCGGGACTGAAGCTTTCTTT. The gene calls are TRBV10-2 and TRBJ1-1; D is perhaps TRBD1 (5 bases). The germline V gene has CDR1 WSHSY and CDR2 SAAADI. The length of the CDR3 is 12 residues. V was pared by 8 bases and J by 5 bases, with 12 bases between.

The V and J genes are TRBV7-8 and TRBJ1-2; 12 bases match TRBD1. Germline V gives CDR1 SGHVS, CDR2 FQNEAQ. J lost 6 bases, V lost 5 bases, and 7 bases had no gene match. The CDR3 covers 15 residues. In DNA form, the CDR3 reads TGTGCCAGCAGCGCCTGGGACAGGGGGCAAGATGGCTACACCTTC. Protein: CASSAWDRGQDGYTF.

The V gene is TRBV28, the J gene TRBJ2-1; D may be TRBD1 (6 bases). V was shortened by 8 bases and J by 3 bases, with 17 bases between the two germline ends. Germline V gene data show CDR1 as MDHEN and CDR2 as SYDVKM. The CDR3 is 15 residues long. CDR3 residues: CASCPPGTLYNEQFF. The CDR3 nucleotides read TGTGCCAGCTGCCCACCCGGGACACTCTACAATGAGCAGTTCTTC.

The chain employs TRBV6-2 or TRBV6-3 and TRBJ2-1; D is unclear. There are 14 residues in the CDR3. CDR1 is MNHEY and CDR2 is SVGEGT in the germline V gene. Trimming cost V 5 bases and J 8 bases, with 16 bases left between them. The CDR3 DNA sequence: TGTGCCAGCAGTGAGAATGGGAATACCCATGAGCAGTTCTTC. As protein: CASSENGNTHEQFF.

The V gene is TRBV7-3, the J gene TRBJ1-1; D remains unclear. The CDR3 sequence is 14 residues long. Trimming left V 3 bases short and J 1 base short, with 9 bases between. Germline assignment: CDR1 SGHTA and CDR2 FQGTGA. CDR3 DNA sequence: TGTGCCAGCAGCTTGGACGCCTCGAACACTGAAGCTTTCTTT. Translated, it gives CASSLDASNTEAFF.

This clone was observed once. The chain employs TRBV19 and TRBJ1-1, with D possibly matching TRBD1 (5 bases). V lost 6 bases, J lost 5 bases, and 13 bases lay in between. The germline gives CDR1 LNHDA, CDR2 SQIVND (reference sequence). The CDR3 is 13 residues long. The CDR3 sequence: CASRAGWGTEAFF. CDR3 DNA: TGTGCCAGTAGAGCAGGGTGGGGGACTGAAGCTTTCTTT.

The chain is built from TRBV6-5 and TRBJ1-4; perhaps TRBD1 as D (5 bases). The CDR3 consists of 14 residues. V dropped 8 bases and J dropped 7 bases, with 17 bases sitting between them. Germline V gives CDR1 MNHEY, CDR2 SVGAGI. The CDR3 DNA reads TGTGCCAGCGGATCTATGGGGCGGGGTGAAAAACTGTTTTTT. Its translation: CASGSMGRGEKLFF.

In this sample, this clone turned up once. The chain employs TRBV6-5 and TRBJ1-2, with D perhaps matching TRBD1 (5 bases). V was clipped by 8 bases and J by 7 bases, with 17 bases between them. Per germline, CDR1 MNHEY and CDR2 SVGAGI. This CDR3 contains 13 residues. CDR3 amino acids: CASVRGYQGGYTF. CDR3 coding DNA: TGTGCCAGCGTGAGGGGCTACCAGGGTGGCTACACCTTC.

The chain combines TRBV9 with TRBJ1-1; D remains unclear. Germline V lookup: CDR1 SGDLS, CDR2 YYNGEE. V shed 2 bases and J shed 6 bases, with 14 bases lying between them. This CDR3 has 14 residues. The CDR3 region has the DNA TGTGCCAGCAGCGTCGCCGGGGTCCACGCTGAAGCTTTCTTT. This gives the protein CASSVAGVHAEAFF.

The chain joins TRBV29-1 to TRBJ1-1; D possibly corresponds to TRBD1 (5 bases). The CDR3 loop spans 13 amino acids. The ends were cut back, 7 bases at V and 5 bases at J, with 17 bases in the middle. Germline V gene data show CDR1 as SQVTM and CDR2 as ANQGSEA. CDR3 sequence (DNA): TGCAGCGGTTCGACTCAGGGAGGGACTGAAGCTTTCTTT. This translates into CSGSTQGGTEAFF. Full variable domain (outside the CDR3, taken from reference TRBV29-1 and TRBJ1-1): SAVISQKPSRDICQRGTSLTIQCQVDSQVTMMFWYRQQPGQSLTLIATANQGSEATYESGFVIDKFPISRPNLTFSTLTVSNMSPEDSSIYLCSGSTQGGTEAFFGQGTRLTVV.

This chain joins TRBV7-6 and TRBJ2-2; tentative D call: TRBD2 (5 bases). The CDR3 has 14 amino acids. Per the germline V gene, CDR1 is SGHVS and CDR2 is FNYEAQ. Trimming left V 5 bases short and J 9 bases short, with 16 bases between. DNA for the CDR3: TGTGCCAGCAGCCGTGGTAACGGGGTTCGGGAGCTGTTTTTT. It yields the protein CASSRGNGVRELFF. Full variable domain (missing parts from reference TRBV7-6 and TRBJ2-2): GAGVSQSPRYKVTKRGQDVALRCDPISGHVSLYWYRQALGQGPEFLTYFNYEAQQDKSGLPNDRFSAERPEGSISTLTIQRTEQRDSAMYRCASSRGNGVRELFFGEGSRLTVL.

This chain connects TRBV7-6 to TRBJ2-7, with D perhaps given as TRBD1 or TRBD2 (5 bases each). The length of the CDR3 is 16 residues. CDR1 SGHVS and CDR2 FNYEAQ come from the germline V gene. V was trimmed by 2 bases and J by 4 bases, leaving 18 bases between them. For the CDR3, the DNA is TGTGCCAGCAGCTTATCACCGGGACCTTCCCTATACGAGCAGTACTTC. Residues: CASSLSPGPSLYEQYF.

This clone was observed a single time. V usage is TRBV6-5 and J usage is TRBJ1-2; TRBD1 might be the D (5 bases). Deletions cut 7 bases from V and 0 bases from J, with 15 bases between. The germline V gene encodes CDR1 MNHEY and CDR2 SVGAGI. CDR3 length: 15 amino acids. CDR3 protein: CASNPIGGANYGYTF. CDR3 sequence (DNA): TGTGCCAGCAATCCCATTGGGGGAGCTAACTATGGCTACACCTTC.

The rearrangement links TRBV6-5 to TRBJ2-1; D uncertain. CDR3 length equals 13 residues. Germline V gene data show CDR1 as MNHEY and CDR2 as SVGAGI. V lost 6 bases and J 9 bases, leaving 15 bases between the germline ends. For the CDR3, the DNA is TGTGCCAGCAGACAGACCGCCTGGGGTGAGCAGTTCTTC. Its translation is CASRQTAWGEQFF.

The V gene is TRBV2, the J gene TRBJ1-5; 12 nucleotides line up with TRBD1. The CDR3 has 15 amino acids. Trimming at V came to 8 bases and at J to 7 bases, leaving 9 bases not matched to a gene. Germline V lookup: CDR1 SNHLY, CDR2 FYNNEI. CDR3 DNA: TGTGCCAGCTTAGGGACAGGGGGCGCGGGGCAGCCCCAGCATTTT. Residues: CASLGTGGAGQPQHF.

V gene TRBV9 combines with J gene TRBJ2-7; 11 positions agree with TRBD1. The CDR3 contains 14 residues. CDR1 and CDR2 from the germline V gene are SGDLS and YYNGEE. The V gene end was trimmed by 3 bases and the J gene end by 3 bases; junction bases not matched to a gene: 2. In DNA, the CDR3 is TGTGCCAGCAGCGCTGGGACAGGGGGCTACGAGCAGTACTTC. Its translation is CASSAGTGGYEQYF. Combining the CDR3 with reference TRBV9 and TRBJ2-7 gives the whole variable domain DSGVTQTPKHLITATGQRVTLRCSPRSGDLSVYWYQQSLDQGLQFLIQYYNGEERAKGNILERFSAQQFPDLHSELNLSSLELGDSALYFCASSAGTGGYEQYFGPGTRLTVT.

The chain joins TRBV5-1 to TRBJ1-2, with TRBD1 identical over 12 bases. The CDR3 runs to 17 residues. After removal of 4 bases from V and 7 bases from J, the junction contained 14 bases not matched to a gene. Germline V CDR1 and CDR2: SGHRS, YFSETQ. CDR3 in amino acids: CASSGGTGGANQGGYTF. In DNA, the CDR3 is TGCGCCAGCAGCGGTGGGACAGGGGGCGCTAATCAGGGTGGCTACACCTTC.

This clone was counted between two and nine times. V gene TRBV4-1 combines with J gene TRBJ1-2; D might be TRBD1 (6 bases). CDR1 is MGHRA and CDR2 is YSYEKL in the germline V gene. The CDR3 consists of 16 residues. Trimming took 4 bases from V and 4 from J, leaving 19 bases between them. The CDR3 loop reads CASSREVQGSGYGYTF. The CDR3 DNA reads TGCGCCAGCAGCCGAGAAGTACAGGGCTCAGGCTATGGCTACACCTTC.

The chain links TRBV5-6 to TRBJ1-6, with unresolved D. CDR3 size: 13 residues. Germline CDR1 and CDR2: SGHDT and YYEEEE. V lost 4 bases and J 7 bases, leaving 9 bases between the germline ends. The DNA for the CDR3 is TGTGCCAGCAGCGCCGGCGAGAATTCACCCCTCCACTTT. It yields the protein CASSAGENSPLHF.

The rearrangement links TRBV7-2 to TRBJ1-5; D is unresolved. Germline loops: CDR1 SGHTA, CDR2 FQGNSA. V was shortened by 3 bases and J by 1 base, with 10 bases between the two germline ends. The CDR3 runs 15 residues. CDR3 protein: CASSLVHGSNQPQHF. In DNA, the CDR3 is TGTGCCAGCAGCTTGGTCCACGGGAGCAATCAGCCCCAGCATTTT. The full variable domain, its missing parts supplied by reference TRBV7-2 and TRBJ1-5, is GAGVSQSPSNKVTEKGKDVELRCDPISGHTALYWYRQSLGQGLEFLIYFQGNSAPDKSGLPSDRFSAERTGGSVSTLTIQRTQQEDSAVYLCASSLVHGSNQPQHFGDGTRLSIL.

This rearrangement joins TRBV5-5 to TRBJ1-1; D call uncertain. Germline V gives CDR1 SGHKS, CDR2 YYEKEE (reference sequence). CDR3 length: 15 amino acids. V lost 2 bases to trimming and J lost 2 bases, with 13 bases between them. CDR3 bases: TGTGCCAGCAGCTTTGCCCCCTCTGGAAACACTGAAGCTTTCTTT. The encoded protein is CASSFAPSGNTEAFF.

This chain uses TRBV24-1 with TRBJ1-2, with 12 bases matching TRBD1. The CDR3 contains 15 residues. V was pared by 4 bases and J by 7 bases, with 6 bases of the junction left unmatched. CDR1 is KGHDR, CDR2 SFDVKD, per germline. The CDR3 sequence is CATSDGGQGAAGYTF. As DNA, the CDR3 is TGTGCCACCAGTGACGGGGGACAGGGGGCGGCTGGCTACACCTTC.

The chain couples TRBV6-5 to TRBJ2-3, with 10 bases identical to TRBD2. Germline trimming cut 7 bases from V and 5 bases from J; bases unmatched to any gene: 9. The CDR3 covers 15 residues. Germline V gene sequence: CDR1 MNHEY, CDR2 SVGAGI. CDR3 sequence (DNA): TGTGCCAGCATAAAAGGTCTAGCGGGAGTAGATACGCAGTATTTT. Translating it yields CASIKGLAGVDTQYF.

The chain employs TRBV7-9 and TRBJ2-7; TRBD1 is a possible D gene (5 bases). V lost 1 base and J 3 bases, leaving 13 bases between the germline ends. Germline lookup yields CDR1 SEHNR and CDR2 FQNEAQ (reference sequence). The CDR3 runs to 15 residues. The CDR3 sequence is CASSLVDSQYYEQYF. The CDR3 DNA sequence: TGTGCCAGCAGCTTAGTAGACAGCCAGTACTACGAGCAGTACTTC.

In the case of this clone: This sample includes further DNA sequences coding for the same CDR3. This chain uses TRBV18 with TRBJ1-5; D call uncertain. The CDR3 runs 12 residues. V was clipped by 2 bases and J by 6 bases, with 5 bases between them. CDR1 and CDR2 (germline): KGHSH, LQKENI. CDR3 DNA: TGTGCCAGCTCACCAGCGGGTCAGCCCCAGCATTTT. Encoded protein: CASSPAGQPQHF.

The J gene is TRBJ2-7, the V gene TRBV10-3; D is undetermined. This CDR3 comprises 13 residues. The V and J ends lost 2 bases and 2 bases respectively, with 7 bases between them. The germline gives CDR1 ENHRY, CDR2 SYGVKD. The CDR3: CAISETVAYEQYF. In nucleotides, the CDR3 is TGTGCCATCAGTGAGACAGTTGCCTACGAGCAGTACTTC.